Below are 7 T cell receptor beta chains sequenced from a single sample in a study of chronic HIV infection and antiretroviral therapy. One entry per CDR3 protein, called by TCRdb with MiXCR from the 5' RACE reads. Of over 40,000 distinct CDR3 sequences listed, about a fifth are singletons. Sequencing was performed on peripheral blood. The receptor set was obtained from an adult who had HIV and had not received antiretroviral therapy, or was an uninfected healthy control (not recorded which).

V is TRBV5-4 and J is TRBJ2-5; TRBD1 or TRBD2 may be the D gene (5 bases each). The CDR3 loop spans 15 amino acids. V was cut by 0 bases and J by 3 bases, with 12 bases left in between. Germline values: CDR1 SGHNT, CDR2 YYREEE (reference sequence). The CDR3 DNA is TGTGCCAGCAGCTTGGAGCCAGGGCGGGAAGAGACCCAGTACTTC. This codes for CASSLEPGREETQYF.

V and J are TRBV28 and TRBJ2-7; D unresolved. The CDR3 contains 13 residues. CDR1 MDHEN and CDR2 SYDVKM come from the germline V gene. Trimming pared 3 bases from V and 2 bases from J, leaving 8 bases between. Here the CDR3 reads CASSFAVPYEQYF. In DNA form, the CDR3 reads TGTGCCAGCAGTTTCGCCGTCCCCTACGAGCAGTACTTC.

The chain carries TRBV10-3 and TRBJ2-3; D call uncertain. Trimming removed 2 bases from V and 2 bases from J, with 8 bases in between. Germline assignment: CDR1 ENHRY and CDR2 SYGVKD. There are 14 residues in the CDR3. This CDR3 reads CAISEGRYTDTQYF. DNA of the CDR3: TGTGCCATCAGTGAGGGACGGTACACAGATACGCAGTATTTT.

The chain is built from TRBV5-1 and TRBJ2-1, with D possibly matching TRBD1 (5 bases). The V and J ends lost 5 bases and 6 bases respectively, with 12 bases between them. This CDR3 has 13 amino acids. Germline values: CDR1 SGHRS, CDR2 YFSETQ. The CDR3 here is CASRPGLGNEQFF. In DNA, the CDR3 is TGCGCCAGCAGACCAGGGTTGGGCAATGAGCAGTTCTTC.

This clonotype occurred a few times. The V and J genes are TRBV29-1 and TRBJ2-1; 9 bases map to TRBD2. The CDR3 is 14 amino acids. With V trimmed by 2 bases and J by 7 bases, 6 bases remained unmatched. Germline CDR1 is SQVTM and CDR2 is ANQGSEA. The CDR3 nucleotides are TGCAGCGTTGAAACCAGCGGGAGGTGGAATGAGCAGTTCTTC. Its protein is CSVETSGRWNEQFF.

A few counts support this clonotype. The V and J genes are TRBV29-1 and TRBJ1-1; 7 bases agree with TRBD1. The CDR3 length is 12 residues. CDR1 SQVTM and CDR2 ANQGSEA come from the germline V gene. Trimming cost V 5 bases and J 1 base; bases outside gene matches: 1. CDR3 amino acids: CSVWDRNTEAFF. DNA of the CDR3: TGCAGCGTTTGGGACAGGAACACTGAAGCTTTCTTT.

This chain uses TRBV29-1 with TRBJ2-7, with TRBD2 matching 7 bases. This CDR3 contains 13 residues. V trimming: 4 bases; J trimming: 3 bases; junction bases outside the gene matches: 6. Germline assignment: CDR1 SQVTM and CDR2 ANQGSEA. CDR3 residues: CSVGEGTGYEQYF. The DNA for the CDR3 is TGCAGCGTTGGGGAGGGTACTGGCTACGAGCAGTACTTC.